These 22 T cell receptor beta chains were sequenced from one sample in a study of blood T cell repertoires in COVID-19. TCRdb's table, derived via immunoSEQ multiplex PCR, lists solely in-frame clones and lacks some. The table includes about 170,000 clones, about 80% detected once. Material: peripheral blood. The receptors shown here come from a man in his 70s with active or convalescent COVID-19.

The chain is built from TRBV6-5 and TRBJ1-5, with 9 bases identical to TRBD1. V shed 8 bases and J 9 bases; nucleotides not matched to a gene: 11. Germline CDR1 is MNHEY and CDR2 is SVGAGI. This CDR3 has 14 residues. The CDR3 loop is CASGSGTGNVPQHF. The DNA of the CDR3 is TGTGCCAGCGGTTCGGGGACAGGGAATGTGCCCCAGCATTTT.

This chain joins TRBV5-8 and TRBJ2-3; tentatively, D is TRBD2 (5 bases). The CDR3 runs to 15 residues. Germline values: CDR1 SGHTS, CDR2 YDEGEE. V lost 1 base to trimming and J lost 4 bases, with 13 bases between them. The DNA for the CDR3 is TGTGCCAGCAGCTTGTCTGGGAGTAGGGCAGATACGCAGTATTTT. Protein product: CASSLSGSRADTQYF.

This clone was seen only a few times. The chain is built from TRBV5-1 and TRBJ1-5, with 10 bases identical to TRBD1. J was trimmed by 7 bases and V by 4 bases; bases with no gene match: 5. The CDR3 contains 14 residues. Germline CDR1 SGHRS, CDR2 YFSETQ. The DNA for the CDR3 is TGCGCCAGCAGCACTGGGACAGGGGAACAGCCCCAGCATTTT. This codes for CASSTGTGEQPQHF.

The gene calls are TRBV10-1 and TRBJ1-1; 7 bases are shared with TRBD1. Germline V gives CDR1 WNHNN, CDR2 SYGVQD (reference sequence). The ends lost 5 bases at V and 4 bases at J; junction bases unmatched: 7. This CDR3 spans 14 amino acids. The CDR3 DNA reads TGCGCCAGCAGTAACAGGGGAAAGGGCACTGAAGCTTTCTTT. Encoded protein: CASSNRGKGTEAFF.

The gene calls are TRBV7-2 and TRBJ1-4; no reliable D call. Trimming removed 5 bases from V and 5 bases from J, with 15 bases in between. CDR1 and CDR2 from the germline V gene are SGHTA and FQGNSA. The length of the CDR3 is 15 residues. CDR3 amino acids: CASSALRNPNEKLFF. CDR3 nucleotides: TGTGCCAGCAGCGCACTGAGGAACCCAAATGAAAAACTGTTTTTT.

The CDR3 DNA follows: TGTGCCAGCTCTCCTACCAGGGTGGGGACGCGGGGGAATCAGCCCCAGCATTTT. Its protein is CASSPTRVGTRGNQPQHF. V gene TRBV18 combines with J gene TRBJ1-5, with D tentatively TRBD1 (5 bases). CDR1 KGHSH and CDR2 LQKENI come from the germline V gene. The CDR3 has 18 amino acids. Trimming shortened V by 6 bases and J by 4 bases, and 25 bases separated the two germline ends.

This sequence joins TRBV7-2 and TRBJ2-5; D perhaps matches TRBD1 (5 bases). Trimming shortened V by 4 bases and J by 5 bases, and 17 bases separated the two germline ends. CDR1 and CDR2 (germline): SGHTA, FQGNSA. CDR3 length equals 15 residues. This chain's CDR3 is CASSSGRSGLETQYF. In nucleotides, the CDR3 is TGTGCCAGCAGCTCGGGTCGTTCAGGGTTGGAGACCCAGTACTTC.

The V gene is TRBV9, the J gene TRBJ2-7; TRBD1 aligns across 8 bases. Germline CDR1 reads SGDLS; CDR2 reads YYNGEE. The CDR3 is 13 residues long. Trimming took 3 bases from V and 7 from J; bases not matched to a gene: 6. The CDR3 loop is CASSAPGGNEQYF. The CDR3 DNA sequence: TGTGCCAGCAGCGCCCCAGGGGGCAATGAGCAGTACTTC.

CDR3 residues: CASSQAGPLRSYEQYF. As DNA, the CDR3 is TGTGCCAGCAGCCAGGCGGGGCCCCTGAGATCTTACGAGCAGTACTTC. J is TRBJ2-7 and V is TRBV16, with D perhaps matching TRBD2 (6 bases). Deletions cut 3 bases from V and 4 bases from J, with 19 bases between. This CDR3 region has 16 residues. In germline, CDR1 is KGHSY, CDR2 FQNENV.

The sample holds a few counts of this clone. The chain carries TRBV6-5 and TRBJ1-6; D remains ambiguous. Per the germline V gene, CDR1 is MNHEY and CDR2 is SVGAGI. V was clipped by 2 bases and J by 10 bases, with 15 bases between them. The CDR3 runs to 15 residues. CDR3 nucleotide sequence: TGTGCCAGCAGTTACGCCCGCGGGTTCAACTCACCCCTCCACTTT. Protein: CASSYARGFNSPLHF.

V is TRBV2 and J is TRBJ1-5; possible D gene TRBD1, 6 bases. V was trimmed by 7 bases and J by 7 bases, leaving 17 bases between them. The germline V gene has CDR1 SNHLY and CDR2 FYNNEI. The CDR3 contains 14 residues. The CDR3 coding sequence is TGTGCCAGCACCGCAGACAGGATGGGGCAGCCCCAGCATTTT. Protein sequence: CASTADRMGQPQHF.

The chain joins TRBV28 to TRBJ2-1; D is perhaps TRBD2 (5 bases). V was pared by 2 bases and J by 7 bases, with 12 bases between. The CDR3 runs to 14 residues. The germline V gene has CDR1 MDHEN and CDR2 SYDVKM. CDR3 in amino acids: CASSLAGKSNEQFF. CDR3 nucleotides: TGTGCCAGCAGTTTAGCGGGCAAGTCAAATGAGCAGTTCTTC.

The genes are TRBV9 and TRBJ2-7; TRBD2 might be the D (7 bases). V was clipped by 3 bases and J by 4 bases, with 17 bases between them. Germline assignment: CDR1 SGDLS and CDR2 YYNGEE. There are 15 residues in the CDR3. DNA for the CDR3: TGTGCCAGCAGCGCCGGGGGGCATTTACTTTACGAGCAGTACTTC. Protein product: CASSAGGHLLYEQYF.

V usage is TRBV30 and J usage is TRBJ2-2; D ambiguous. The V end lost 0 bases, the J end lost 3 bases, and 5 bases lay between the germline ends. CDR1 and CDR2 from the germline V gene are GTSNPN and SVGIG (reference sequence). The CDR3 runs 13 residues. CDR3 protein: CAWSVSHTGELFF. In DNA form, the CDR3 reads TGTGCCTGGAGTGTCTCTCACACCGGGGAGCTGTTTTTT.

The rearrangement joins TRBV12-3 or TRBV12-4 to TRBJ1-1; perhaps TRBD1 as D (5 bases). This CDR3 spans 12 amino acids. Trimming cost V 11 bases and J 5 bases, with 15 bases left between them. The CDR3 loop is CASRRGTTEAFF. DNA for the CDR3: TGTGCCTCACGGAGGGGAACGACTGAAGCTTTCTTT.

This chain uses TRBV29-1 with TRBJ2-7; D not certain. The CDR3 loop spans 13 amino acids. V lost 4 bases and J lost 0, with 10 bases in between. Germline loops: CDR1 SQVTM, CDR2 ANQGSEA. The CDR3 protein is CSVGHIDSYEQYF. CDR3 DNA sequence: TGCAGCGTTGGCCACATCGACTCCTACGAGCAGTACTTC.

The rearrangement joins TRBV27 to TRBJ2-1, with D perhaps matching TRBD1 (6 bases). From germline, CDR1 is MNHEY and CDR2 SMNVEV (reference sequence). V was trimmed by 4 bases and J by 10 bases, leaving 8 bases between them. The CDR3 runs 11 residues. CDR3 loop: CASSSTGEQFF. The DNA of the CDR3 is TGTGCCAGCAGTTCGACAGGCGAGCAGTTCTTC.

This clone was found once. The chain recombines TRBV5-1 with TRBJ2-1; 8 positions agree with TRBD2. In germline, CDR1 is SGHRS, CDR2 YFSETQ. V lost 0 bases to trimming and J lost 2 bases; unmatched junction nucleotides: 4. The CDR3 sequence is 16 residues long. This CDR3 is CASSLVLGLAYNEQFF. DNA of the CDR3: TGCGCCAGCAGCTTGGTTTTGGGACTAGCCTACAATGAGCAGTTCTTC.

The genes are TRBV11-2 and TRBJ2-5; 9 positions agree with TRBD1. The V segment lost 5 bases and the J segment 3 bases; nucleotides outside the gene matches: 13. The CDR3 sequence is 17 residues long. CDR1 and CDR2 from the germline V gene are SGHAT and FQNNGV. Here the CDR3 DNA reads TGTGCCAGCAGCAATACGCCGGGACAGGGACGAGAAGAGACCCAGTACTTC. Residues: CASSNTPGQGREETQYF.

The chain joins TRBV20-1 to TRBJ2-1; D perhaps matches TRBD2 (8 bases). In germline, CDR1 is DFQATT, CDR2 SNEGSKA (reference sequence). This CDR3 has 16 residues. Deletions cut 3 bases from V and 4 bases from J, with 19 bases between. As DNA, the CDR3 is TGCAGTGCTAGTCTCAGGGGGGTAGCGGGGTACAATGAGCAGTTCTTC. This encodes CSASLRGVAGYNEQFF.

The gene calls are TRBV15 and TRBJ2-5, with a possible D match to TRBD1 (6 bases). This CDR3 contains 15 residues. V was shortened by 4 bases and J by 7 bases, with 19 bases between the two germline ends. CDR1 and CDR2 from the germline V gene are LNHNV and YYDKDF (reference sequence). The CDR3 here is CATSNNQGPLWTQYF. The CDR3 DNA reads TGTGCCACCAGCAACAATCAGGGGCCTCTTTGGACCCAGTACTTC.

The chain uses TRBV2 and TRBJ1-4; tentatively, D is TRBD1 (5 bases). CDR1 and CDR2 (germline): SNHLY, FYNNEI. This CDR3 has 15 amino acids. V shed 6 bases and J shed 4 bases, with 15 bases lying between them. The CDR3 here is CASRGATAFNEKLFF. Written as DNA, the CDR3 is TGTGCCAGCAGGGGCGCGACAGCTTTTAATGAAAAACTGTTTTTT.